Shown below are 7 T cell receptor beta chains from a single sample sequenced in a study of OX40 agonist ivuxolimab in advanced cancers. TCRdb's copy holds only in-frame clones and misses some; the assay was immunoSEQ multiplex PCR. The sample consists of 60,000 to 75,000 clones, over 80% of them appearing once. The sequenced sample was CD4+ or CD8+ T cells sorted from blood, obtained in a trial of the OX40 agonist ivuxolimab. All receptors come from an adult with an advanced solid tumor such as melanoma, head and neck, liver or kidney cancer.

The chain recombines TRBV11-3 with TRBJ2-5, with D perhaps given as TRBD1 or TRBD2 (6 bases each). The CDR3 length is 14 residues. Germline values: CDR1 SGHNT, CDR2 YENEEA. V was cut by 3 bases and J by 2 bases, with 10 bases left in between. The CDR3 region is CASSLRGTQETQYF. CDR3 DNA sequence: TGTGCCAGCAGCTTGCGCGGGACACAAGAGACCCAGTACTTC.

The rearrangement uses TRBV5-6 and TRBJ2-7; TRBD2 might be the D (5 bases). There are 14 residues in the CDR3. CDR1 and CDR2 from the germline V gene are SGHDT and YYEEEE. Deletions cut 9 bases from V and 0 bases from J, with 16 bases between. The CDR3 coding sequence is TGTGCCACGGGGTTTGGGTTCGCCTCCTACGAGCAGTACGTC. Translation gives CATGFGFASYEQYV.

This chain connects TRBV19 to TRBJ1-1, with D perhaps TRBD1 (6 bases). This CDR3 is 13 amino acids long. Between the trimmed V and J ends, which lost 5 bases and 5 bases, there was a span of 12 bases. Germline V lookup: CDR1 LNHDA, CDR2 SQIVND (reference sequence). In DNA, the CDR3 is TGTGCCAGTAGTTCAGGACAGAGGACTGAAGCTTTCTTT. It translates to CASSSGQRTEAFF.

This chain connects TRBV5-1 to TRBJ2-1, with D perhaps TRBD1 (6 bases). Trimming took off 3 bases at V and 5 bases at J, with 9 bases between the two ends. The CDR3 runs 13 residues. Germline assignment: CDR1 SGHRS and CDR2 YFSETQ. The DNA of the CDR3 is TGCGCCAGCAGCTCAGGACAGAACAATGAGCAGTTCTTC. Amino acid sequence: CASSSGQNNEQFF.

The chain is built from TRBV4-1 and TRBJ2-5; 7 positions agree with TRBD1. The J call may be in error: the DNA end matches TRBJ2-7 better. The CDR3 contains 15 residues. Germline V gives CDR1 MGHRA, CDR2 YSYEKL. CDR3 bases: TGCGCCAGCAGCCAATCCAGGGGACAGAACTACGAGCAGTACTTC. Amino acids: CASSQSRGQNYEQYF.

This chain joins TRBV4-3 and TRBJ1-1; no clear D. Trimming removed 0 bases at V and 4 bases at J, with 21 bases between. The CDR3 sequence is 18 residues long. CDR1 LGHNA and CDR2 YSLEER come from the germline V gene. This chain's CDR3 is CASSQDLVRGGGLTEAFF. The DNA of the CDR3 is TGCGCCAGCAGCCAAGACCTCGTCCGAGGTGGTGGTCTCACTGAAGCTTTCTTT.

The CDR3 nucleotides are TGTGCCAGCAGTTTATCTACAGGGGCAGGCTATGGCTACACCTTC. Residues: CASSLSTGAGYGYTF. The chain couples TRBV27 to TRBJ1-2, with 7 bases lining up with TRBD1. With V trimmed by 0 bases and J by 4 bases, 5 bases remained unmatched. This CDR3 has 15 residues. Germline assignment: CDR1 MNHEY and CDR2 SMNVEV (reference sequence).